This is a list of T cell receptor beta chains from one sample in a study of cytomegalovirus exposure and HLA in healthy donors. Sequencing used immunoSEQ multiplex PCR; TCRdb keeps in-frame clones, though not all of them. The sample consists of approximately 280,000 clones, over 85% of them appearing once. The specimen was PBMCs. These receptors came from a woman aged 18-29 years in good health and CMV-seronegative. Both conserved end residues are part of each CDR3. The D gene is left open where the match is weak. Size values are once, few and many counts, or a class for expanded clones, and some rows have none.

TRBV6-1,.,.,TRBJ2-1,CASHRQSNEQFF,TGTGCCAGCCACAGACAGAGCAATGAGCAGTTCTTC
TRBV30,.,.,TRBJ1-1,CAWSKGLGEIMNTEAFF,TGTGCCTGGAGTAAAGGGTTGGGAGAGATTATGAACACTGAAGCTTTCTTT
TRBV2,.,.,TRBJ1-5,CASRKGQGQPQHF,TGTGCCAGCAGGAAGGGGCAGGGTCAGCCCCAGCATTTT
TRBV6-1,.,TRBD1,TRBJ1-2,CASSEGGQGLLYGYTF,TGTGCCAGCAGTGAGGGGGGACAGGGGCTTCTCTATGGCTACACCTTC
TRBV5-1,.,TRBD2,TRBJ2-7,CASSSLPVAGLSSYEQYF,TGCGCCAGCAGCTCTCTTCCCGTAGCGGGACTAAGCTCCTACGAGCAGTACTTC
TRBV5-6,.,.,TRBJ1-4,CASSHDRLLEKLFF,TGTGCCAGCAGCCATGACAGGCTCTTGGAAAAACTGTTTTTT
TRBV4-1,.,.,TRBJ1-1,CASSQVLGVYTEAFF,TGCGCCAGCAGCCAAGTTTTAGGGGTATACACTGAAGCTTTCTTT
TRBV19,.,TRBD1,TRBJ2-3,CASGTGGRADTQYF,TGTGCCAGTGGGACAGGGGGCAGGGCAGATACGCAGTATTTT
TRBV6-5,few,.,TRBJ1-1,CASSYSTGVGTEAFF,TGTGCCAGCAGTTACTCCACCGGGGTGGGCACTGAAGCTTTCTTT
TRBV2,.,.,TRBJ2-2,CASSQDGYGELFF,TGTGCCAGCAGTCAGGATGGATACGGGGAGCTGTTTTTT
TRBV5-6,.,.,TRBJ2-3,CASSLAYSGLGDTQYF,TGTGCCAGCAGCTTGGCCTATAGCGGCCTTGGAGATACGCAGTATTTT
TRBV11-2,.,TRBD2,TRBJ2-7,CASSSTSGVSYEQYF,TGTGCCAGCAGCTCGACTAGCGGGGTCTCCTACGAGCAGTACTTC
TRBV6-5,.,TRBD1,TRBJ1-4,CASSSGTATNEKLFF,TGTGCCAGCAGTTCGGGGACAGCAACTAATGAAAAACTGTTTTTT
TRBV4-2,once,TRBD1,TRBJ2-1,CASSPQGSYNEQFF,TGTGCCAGCAGCCCACAGGGGTCCTACAATGAGCAGTTCTTC
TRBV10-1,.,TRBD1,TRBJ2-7,CASSESGTGYNEQYF,TGCGCCAGCAGTGAGTCCGGGACAGGGTACAACGAGCAGTACTTC
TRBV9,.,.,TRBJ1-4,CASSLQVSNEKLFF,TGTGCCAGCAGCTTACAGGTGTCTAATGAAAAACTGTTTTTT
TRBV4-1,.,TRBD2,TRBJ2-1,CASSQVLVGLAGGNEQFF,TGCGCCAGCAGCCAAGTTCTCGTTGGACTAGCGGGGGGGAATGAGCAGTTCTTC
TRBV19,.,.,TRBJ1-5,CASTPNPRGGFYQPQHF,TGTGCCAGTACCCCAAATCCTAGGGGGGGCTTCTATCAGCCCCAGCATTTT
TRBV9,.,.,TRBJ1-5,CASSVGINQPQHF,TGTGCCAGCAGCGTAGGTATAAATCAGCCCCAGCATTTT
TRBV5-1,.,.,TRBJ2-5,CASSRRSLGQETQYF,TGCGCCAGCAGCCGGCGGTCCCTGGGTCAAGAGACCCAGTACTTC
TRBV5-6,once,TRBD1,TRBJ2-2,CASSSGQGNTGELFF,TGTGCCAGCAGCTCAGGACAGGGGAACACCGGGGAGCTGTTTTTT
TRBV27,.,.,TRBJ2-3,CASSFLGGADTQYF,TGTGCCAGCAGTTTTTTAGGAGGTGCAGATACGCAGTATTTT
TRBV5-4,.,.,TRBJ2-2,CASSSGTGELFF,TGTGCCAGCAGCTCAGGGACCGGGGAGCTGTTTTTT
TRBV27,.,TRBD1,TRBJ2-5,CASSPRDRGRRETQYF,TGTGCCAGCAGTCCCCGGGACAGGGGGCGCAGGGAGACCCAGTACTTC
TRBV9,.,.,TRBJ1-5,CASSEGDRQPQHF,TGTGCCAGCAGCGAGGGGGATCGACAGCCCCAGCATTTT
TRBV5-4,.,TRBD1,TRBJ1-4,CASSLVSGTGGEKLFF,TGTGCCAGCAGCTTGGTTTCTGGGACAGGGGGTGAAAAACTGTTTTTT
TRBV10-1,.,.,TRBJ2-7,CASSAQGIGEQYF,TGCGCCAGCAGTGCCCAGGGGATCGGAGAGCAGTACTTC
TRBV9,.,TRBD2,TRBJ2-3,CASSVESSGGLDTQYF,TGTGCCAGCAGCGTAGAGTCTAGCGGGGGGTTAGATACGCAGTATTTT
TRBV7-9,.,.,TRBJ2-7,CSSSPQQGPYEQYF,TGTTCCAGCAGCCCCCAACAGGGACCCTACGAGCAGTACTTC
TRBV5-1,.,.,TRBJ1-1,CASSLAGVTEAFF,TGCGCCAGCAGCTTGGCGGGGGTCACTGAAGCTTTCTTT
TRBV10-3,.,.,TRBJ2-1,CAISESGLNEQFF,TGTGCCATCAGTGAGTCGGGGCTCAATGAGCAGTTCTTC
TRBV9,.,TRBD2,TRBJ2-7,CASSVGGGDEQYF,TGTGCCAGCAGCGTAGGGGGGGGTGACGAGCAGTACTTC
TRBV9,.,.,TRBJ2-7,CASSVSRYEQYF,TGTGCCAGCAGCGTATCTCGCTACGAGCAGTACTTC
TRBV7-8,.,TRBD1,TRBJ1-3,CASSSDRSYSGNTIYF,TGTGCCAGCAGCTCGGACAGGTCCTACTCTGGAAACACCATATATTTT
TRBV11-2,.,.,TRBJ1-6,CASSIKGRGDSPLHF,TGTGCCAGCAGCATAAAAGGACGGGGAGATTCACCCCTCCACTTT
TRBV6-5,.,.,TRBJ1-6,CASRVDRFNSPLHF,TGTGCCAGCAGGGTAGACAGATTTAATTCACCCCTCCACTTT
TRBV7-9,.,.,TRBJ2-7,CASSPMGSSYEQYF,TGTGCCAGCAGCCCGATGGGGAGCTCCTACGAGCAGTACTTC
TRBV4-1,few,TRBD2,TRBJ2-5,CASSLTSGGAQETQYF,TGCGCCAGCAGCCTAACTAGCGGGGGGGCCCAAGAGACCCAGTACTTC
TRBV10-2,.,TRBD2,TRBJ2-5,CASRGTSGQETQYF,TGCGCCAGCAGGGGGACTAGCGGACAAGAGACCCAGTACTTC
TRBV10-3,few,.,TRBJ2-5,CAISDHTVAVQETQYF,TGTGCCATCAGTGACCACACAGTGGCAGTCCAAGAGACCCAGTACTTC
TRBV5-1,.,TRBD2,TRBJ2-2,CASSLHPLAGGLNTGELFF,TGCGCCAGCAGCTTACACCCACTAGCGGGGGGGCTGAACACCGGGGAGCTGTTTTTT
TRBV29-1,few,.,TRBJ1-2,CSVNRVGGYTF,TGCAGCGTTAACAGGGTGGGGGGCTACACCTTC
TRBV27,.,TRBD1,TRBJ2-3,CASRTGFPTDTQYF,TGTGCCAGCAGGACAGGGTTTCCCACAGATACGCAGTATTTT
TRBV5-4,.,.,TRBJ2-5,CASSLGQVVETQYF,TGTGCCAGCAGCTTGGGACAGGTTGTGGAGACCCAGTACTTC
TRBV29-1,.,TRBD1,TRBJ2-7,CSVGGSTGTGGSEQYF,TGCAGCGTTGGCGGTTCAACCGGGACAGGGGGCTCCGAGCAGTACTTC
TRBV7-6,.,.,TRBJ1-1,CASSLYGTEAFF,TGTGCCAGCAGCTTATACGGCACTGAAGCTTTCTTT